The rows below give T cell receptor beta chains drawn from one sample of a study of cytomegalovirus exposure and HLA in healthy donors. The data were produced by immunoSEQ multiplex PCR, yet TCRdb's version contains in-frame clones alone and is incomplete. The table lists more than 90,000 clones. Sequencing used PBMCs. These receptors came from a man between 35 and 55 years old in good health and CMV-seropositive. Each CDR3 is given with its conserved first and last residue. D genes are given only for firm matches. Part of the rows lack a size; the others show once, few, many or a class for expanded clones.

clone_size	v_call	j_call	d_call	cdr3_aa	cdr3_nt
.	TRBV30	TRBJ2-2	TRBD2	CAWTRTSGRTGELFF	TGTGCCTGGACCAGGACTAGCGGGAGAACCGGGGAGCTGTTTTTT
.	TRBV28	TRBJ2-5	.	CASMQGKETQYF	TGTGCCAGCATGCAGGGGAAAGAGACCCAGTACTTC
.	TRBV15	TRBJ2-1	.	CATSFWTTNDEQFF	TGTGCCACCAGCTTTTGGACTACCAACGATGAGCAGTTCTTC
.	TRBV11-2	TRBJ1-1	TRBD1	CASSPRTGGVQAFF	TGTGCCAGCAGCCCGAGGACAGGGGGGGTTCAAGCTTTCTTT
.	TRBV7-6	TRBJ2-1	TRBD2	CASSSSGGSKSYNEQFF	TGTGCCAGCAGCTCCTCGGGCGGGAGTAAGTCTTACAATGAGCAGTTCTTC
medium-sized	TRBV15	TRBJ2-7	TRBD2	CATSSGTSGPYEQYF	TGTGCCACCAGCAGCGGGACTAGCGGACCCTACGAGCAGTACTTC
.	TRBV6-1	TRBJ1-5	.	CASSESWAANQPQHF	TGTGCCAGCAGTGAGTCGTGGGCCGCTAATCAGCCCCAGCATTTT
.	TRBV2	TRBJ2-4	TRBD1	CASSETGGLAKNIQYF	TGTGCCAGCAGTGAAACAGGGGGCCTCGCCAAAAACATTCAGTACTTC
.	TRBV7-7	TRBJ2-5	.	CASSRTGETQYF	TGTGCTAGCAGCCGCACTGGAGAGACCCAGTACTTC
.	TRBV6-1	TRBJ2-7	TRBD1	CASSEAHDRGYEQYF	TGTGCCAGCAGTGAAGCCCACGACAGGGGTTACGAGCAGTACTTC
.	TRBV18	TRBJ1-1	.	CASSPPAGSNTEAFF	TGTGCCAGCTCACCACCGGCAGGATCGAACACTGAAGCTTTCTTT
.	TRBV29-1	TRBJ2-4	TRBD1	CSVEGRQGRLCF	TGCAGCGTTGAGGGGAGACAGGGCCGTCTTTGCTTC
.	TRBV2	TRBJ2-3	TRBD1	CASRGQGADTQYF	TGTGCCAGCAGGGGACAGGGTGCAGATACGCAGTATTTT
.	TRBV13	TRBJ2-3	TRBD1	CASSSLDRGEDTQYF	TGTGCCAGCAGCTCATTGGACAGGGGTGAGGATACGCAGTATTTT
.	TRBV28	TRBJ1-2	.	CASGDGGRNYGYTF	TGTGCCAGCGGGGATGGGGGCCGAAACTATGGCTACACCTTC
.	TRBV5-6	TRBJ2-7	TRBD1	CASKTGGGRLDF	TGTGCCAGTAAGACAGGGGGGGGTCGGTTGGACTTC
.	TRBV13	TRBJ2-1	.	CASSSHTGNYNEQFF	TGTGCCAGCAGCTCGCATACGGGAAACTACAATGAGCAGTTCTTC
.	TRBV5-6	TRBJ2-1	TRBD1	CASSFGDRAYNEQFF	TGTGCCAGCAGCTTCGGGGACAGAGCTTACAATGAGCAGTTCTTC
.	TRBV5-5	TRBJ1-5	.	CASSLRELAGDSNQPQHF	TGTGCCAGCAGCTTGCGGGAGTTGGCTGGGGATAGCAATCAGCCCCAGCATTTT
.	TRBV6-5	TRBJ2-1	TRBD2	CASSYSTGGLEQFF	TGTGCCAGCAGTTACTCGACGGGGGGTTTAGAGCAGTTCTTC
.	TRBV6-6	TRBJ1-1	TRBD1	CASSLRQGNINEKAFF	TGTGCCAGCAGTTTACGACAGGGGAACATCAACGAGAAAGCTTTCTTT